This T cell receptor beta chain was sequenced for a study of T-cell reconstitution after alpha-beta-depleted transplantation in children (dated by TCRdb to 2015 to 2016). In terms of the full investigation: The study quantitatively tracked T-cell immune reconstitution after TCRalphabeta/CD19-depleted allogeneic hematopoietic cell transplantation in children using TCR repertoire profiling.

On this clonotype itself: Which antigen it targets is not known. Nothing much larger sits one base from this clone, and base qualities are not available.

CDR1 and CDR2 are read off the germline V gene as SQVTM and ANQGSEA. V loses 7 bases, J loses 6 bases, and the germline ends lie 13 bases apart. The CDR3 covers 12 residues, taking in both the cysteine and the phenylalanine. Of the read, only the CDR3 DNA is kept; its 36 bases are in frame from base 1. Preparation of the library involved PCR. TCRdb shows the sequencer as Illumina HiSeq 2500. To normalize quantification of the TCRbeta repertoire, the TCR libraries were built with molecular barcoding that relied on unique molecular identifiers. TCRdb passed the public sequencing reads through fastp at Q25 and MiXCR, retaining productive beta sequences. Duplicate CDR3 protein sequences are folded into a single record with the most common DNA and genes. Within this sample are about 610,000 distinct CDR3 sequences, with roughly a tenth of them counted one time only. The biggest ten clones account for about 4% of the sample.

The rearrangement joined TRBV29-1 to TRBJ1-5, and perhaps TRBD1 as D gene, on 6 matching bases. The sequence was collected from a human donor who donated a stem cell graft to a child with acute myeloid leukemia. The sequenced sample was PBMCs from the stem cell graft donor, obtained from the stem cell graft. The nucleotide sequence is given as TGCAGCGAACCGGACAGACCTCAGCCCCAGCATTTT. Its coded protein is CSEPDRPQPQHF. Full variable domain (CDR3 extended with the reference TRBV29-1 and TRBJ1-5 proteins): SAVISQKPSRDICQRGTSLTIQCQVDSQVTMMFWYRQQPGQSLTLIATANQGSEATYESGFVIDKFPISRPNLTFSTLTVSNMSPEDSSIYLCSEPDRPQPQHFGDGTRLSIL.